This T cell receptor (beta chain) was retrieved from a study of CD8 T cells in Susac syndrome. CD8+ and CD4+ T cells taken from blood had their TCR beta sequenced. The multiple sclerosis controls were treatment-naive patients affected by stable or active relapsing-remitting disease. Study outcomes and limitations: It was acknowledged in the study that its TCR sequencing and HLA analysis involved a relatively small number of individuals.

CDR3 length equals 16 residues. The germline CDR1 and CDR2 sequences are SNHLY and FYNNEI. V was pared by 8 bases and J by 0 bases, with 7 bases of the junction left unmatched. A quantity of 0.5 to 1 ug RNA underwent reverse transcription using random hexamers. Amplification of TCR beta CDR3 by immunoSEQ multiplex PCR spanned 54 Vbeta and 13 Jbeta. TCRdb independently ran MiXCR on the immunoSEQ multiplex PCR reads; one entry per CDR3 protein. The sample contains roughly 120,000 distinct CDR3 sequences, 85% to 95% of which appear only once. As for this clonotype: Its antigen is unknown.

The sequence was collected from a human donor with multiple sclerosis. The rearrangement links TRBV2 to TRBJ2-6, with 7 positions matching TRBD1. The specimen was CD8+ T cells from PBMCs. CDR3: CASGRDSVSGANVLTF. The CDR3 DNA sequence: TGTGCCAGCGGTCGGGACAGCGTCTCTGGGGCCAACGTCCTGACTTTC.